The clone carrying this T cell receptor (beta chain) was recorded only once. Its antigen is currently unknown. The data belong to a study of shared clonotypes between healthy human individuals. The study's findings and limits: Naive subsets, compared against memory subsets, generally had larger estimated richness values.

Generated by immunoSEQ multiplex PCR, the TCRdb table keeps only in-frame clones and is missing some. The sample shows 550,000 to 850,000 clones, around 67% of them seen only once. From CD4+ cells came CD45RA+ naive and CD45RA-negative memory subsets. Germline V gives CDR1 LNHDA, CDR2 SQIVND (reference sequence). The CDR3 covers 17 residues. Trimming pared 5 bases from V and 3 bases from J, leaving 22 bases between. Sequences were obtained from memory CD4+ T cells sorted from blood. The subset here: CD45RA-negative fraction. The receptor comes from a woman aged 25 to 39 in good health. The chain couples TRBV19 to TRBJ2-5; weak D call: TRBD1 (7 bases). The CDR3 protein is CASSPGRDSQGKETQYF. The CDR3 DNA reads TGTGCCAGTAGTCCCGGGCGGGACAGCCAGGGGAAAGAGACCCAGTACTTC.